This TCR beta chain emerged from a study of shared clonotypes between healthy human individuals. Overall study findings and caveats: In a handful of donors, approximately 5% of naive CD4 clonotypes appeared in common.

The CDR3 loop spans 14 amino acids. Germline loops: CDR1 SGHTA, CDR2 FQGNSA. This clone was counted only a few times. Its antigen remains unknown. Into CD45RA+ naive and CD45RA-negative memory subsets, the CD4+ cells were split. The data were produced by immunoSEQ multiplex PCR, yet TCRdb's version contains in-frame clones alone and is incomplete. The sample lists some 2,000,000 clones; roughly 94% were seen once. The receptor was isolated from a man aged 18 to 35 in good health. The chain is built from TRBV7-2 and TRBJ2-5; unclear D gene. Matching the DNA end better, TRBJ2-7 makes the J call doubtful. Sequences were obtained from naive CD4+ T cells sorted from blood. Regarding subset: CD45RA+ positively selected. The CDR3 protein is CASSLALGTYEQYF. CDR3 DNA sequence: TGTGCCAGCAGCTTAGCGCTAGGGACCTACGAGCAGTACTTC.